This is a list of T cell receptor beta chains from one sample in a study of T cell responses to AZD1222 COVID-19 vaccine. Sequencing used immunoSEQ multiplex PCR; TCRdb keeps in-frame clones, though not all of them. The repertoire holds 250,000 to 300,000 clones, with 94% as singletons. The sequencing used peripheral blood, collected 28 days after the second AZD1222 dose. All receptors come from an adult who received the AZD1222 COVID-19 vaccine. CDR3s include the opening cysteine and the closing phenylalanine or tryptophan. A D gene is named only where the DNA matches it firmly. Clone size appears in some rows only: once, few, many, or a class for an expanded clone.

D gene	clone size	V gene	J gene	CDR3 DNA	CDR3 protein
-	once	TRBV4-1	TRBJ1-2	TGCGCCAGCAGCCAAGAAGCGGGGCGGTATGGCTACACCTTC	CASSQEAGRYGYTF
-	-	TRBV6-2/TRBV6-3	TRBJ2-2	TGTGCCAGCAGTGGGGCCCAGGGGCCTACCGGGGAGCTGTTTTTT	CASSGAQGPTGELFF
-	-	TRBV4-3	TRBJ2-1	TGCGCCAGCAGCCAAGTGGTAGGAGGGGCTCGACTCTACAATGAGCAGTTCTTC	CASSQVVGGARLYNEQFF
TRBD2	-	TRBV7-9	TRBJ2-3	TGTGCCAGCAGCTTAGAAGCGGGAGTAACAGATACGCAGTATTTT	CASSLEAGVTDTQYF
-	-	TRBV29-1	TRBJ1-1	TGCAGCGGCCGGGGCCGGGGGGTATATGGTGCTTTCTTT	CSGRGRGVYGAFF
-	once	TRBV18	TRBJ2-1	TGTGCCAGCTCACCAGGGAACTCCTACAATGAGCAGTTCTTC	CASSPGNSYNEQFF
-	-	TRBV5-1	TRBJ2-7	TGCGCCAGCAGCTTGTACGGCGACCGGGACGAGCAGTACTTC	CASSLYGDRDEQYF
TRBD2	-	TRBV2	TRBJ2-1	TGTGCCTGTAGGACAGGCACTAGCGGGAGGACCTACAATGAGCAGTTCTTC	CACRTGTSGRTYNEQFF
TRBD1	-	TRBV29-1	TRBJ2-7	TGCAGCGTCCTGCGGGGACAGGGGGCGGGCGAGCAGTACTTC	CSVLRGQGAGEQYF
TRBD1	-	TRBV6-2/TRBV6-3	TRBJ1-1	TGTGCCAGCAGTCCCCGGACAGGGCCGATGAACACTGAAGCTTTCTTT	CASSPRTGPMNTEAFF
-	-	TRBV27	TRBJ1-1	TGTGCCAGCAGTTTATTCGCCACAGTGAACACTGAAGCTTTCTTT	CASSLFATVNTEAFF
-	-	TRBV3-1/TRBV3-2	TRBJ1-2	TGTGCCAGCAGCCAAGCCGGGGGTAACTATGGCTACACCTTC	CASSQAGGNYGYTF
-	-	TRBV6-2/TRBV6-3	TRBJ1-6	TGTGCCAGCAGTTACCTGGACAGCCGCCTTTATAATTCACCCCTCCACTTT	CASSYLDSRLYNSPLHF
TRBD2	-	TRBV4-2	TRBJ2-1	TGTGCCAGCAGCCTCGGGACTAGCTCCTACAATGAGCAGTTCTTC	CASSLGTSSYNEQFF
TRBD2	-	TRBV7-3	TRBJ2-1	TGTGCCAGCAGCCCCCGGACTAGCGGGATCGATGAGCAGTTCTTC	CASSPRTSGIDEQFF
-	once	TRBV4-1	TRBJ1-5	TGCGCCAGCAGCCAAGGGGGGTATAGCAATCAGCCCCAGCATTTT	CASSQGGYSNQPQHF
-	-	TRBV6-5	TRBJ2-7	TGTGCCAGCGTCGGGTCAGGGATCGCGTCCTACGAGCAGTACTTC	CASVGSGIASYEQYF
-	-	TRBV5-4	TRBJ1-5	TGTGCCAGCAGCTTGGGGCCGAATCAGCCCCAGCATTTT	CASSLGPNQPQHF
-	-	TRBV5-1	TRBJ2-1	TGCGCCAGCAGGAGCGGCCACAATGAGCAGTTCTTC	CASRSGHNEQFF
TRBD2	few	TRBV7-3	TRBJ2-1	TGTGCCAGCAGCTTTCGCGGGGGTTTCGGGAATGAGCAGTTCTTC	CASSFRGGFGNEQFF
-	once	TRBV9	TRBJ2-2	TGTGCCAGCAGCTATGATGGGGCAGCTAACACCGGGGAGCTGTTTTTT	CASSYDGAANTGELFF
-	-	TRBV3-1/TRBV3-2	TRBJ2-3	TGTGCCAGCAGCCAAGAGAGCAGCAGCACAGATACGCAGTATTTT	CASSQESSSTDTQYF
-	-	TRBV2	TRBJ1-2	TGTGCCAGCAGGGCCGGGACCTATGGCTACACCTTC	CASRAGTYGYTF
TRBD1	-	TRBV7-9	TRBJ1-2	TGTGCCAGCAGCTACTCGACAGGGCCATCATTCTTC	CASSYSTGPSFF
TRBD2	-	TRBV19	TRBJ2-3	TGTGCCAGTAGTATCTCGGGAGGCGACACAGATACGCAGTATTTT	CASSISGGDTDTQYF
-	-	TRBV20-1	TRBJ1-4	TGCAGTGCTAGTAATGAAAAACTGTTTTTT	CSASNEKLFF
-	-	TRBV7-3	TRBJ1-2	TGTGCCAGCAGCCCGAGGGCCGGCTATGGCTACACCTTC	CASSPRAGYGYTF
-	-	TRBV18	TRBJ2-2	TGTGCCAGCTCACCACAGCCGAGTACGAACACCGGGGAGCTGTTTTTT	CASSPQPSTNTGELFF
-	-	TRBV16	TRBJ1-3	TGTGCCAGCAGCCAATCTTATGACACGATCAACTCTGGAAACACCATATATTTT	CASSQSYDTINSGNTIYF
-	-	TRBV3-1/TRBV3-2	TRBJ2-3	TGTGCCAGCAGCCTTTCAGGGATTAGCACAGATACGCAGTATTTT	CASSLSGISTDTQYF
-	-	TRBV5-4	TRBJ2-2	TGTGCCAGCAGCTTTCCAGCCCCGAACACCGGGGAGCTGTTTTTT	CASSFPAPNTGELFF
-	-	TRBV4-1	TRBJ1-6	TGCGCCAGCAGCCAAGTGCGGGATAATTCACCCCTCCACTTT	CASSQVRDNSPLHF
-	-	TRBV28	TRBJ2-7	TGTGCCAGCAGTTCCCAGGGGGGAGGATACGAGCAGTACTTC	CASSSQGGGYEQYF
-	-	TRBV7-9	TRBJ2-5	TGTGCCAGCAGCTTAGCGGGTAGCCGGGAGACCCAGTACTTC	CASSLAGSRETQYF
TRBD1	-	TRBV29-1	TRBJ2-7	TGCAGCGTAACCGGGACAGCATACTACGAGCAGTACTTC	CSVTGTAYYEQYF
-	-	TRBV5-6	TRBJ1-2	TGTGCCAGCAGCCTGACTGGGGTGCTGACAGCGAACTCCCTTGATGGCTACACCTTC	CASSLTGVLTANSLDGYTF
TRBD2	-	TRBV2	TRBJ2-7	TGTGCGAGCGAGGAGGGGCCGGGGACTAGCGGTTACGAGCAGTACTTC	CASEEGPGTSGYEQYF
TRBD2	-	TRBV3-1/TRBV3-2	TRBJ2-2	TGTGCCAGCAGCCAACTAGCGGTAGGGGCGGCCGGGGAGCTGTTTTTT	CASSQLAVGAAGELFF
TRBD1	-	TRBV28	TRBJ1-1	TGTGCCAGCAGTACCCCAGGGGGGGCCACTGAAGCTTTCTTT	CASSTPGGATEAFF
-	-	TRBV28	TRBJ2-5	TGTGCCAGCAGTCCAACCTGGGACCCGGGACAAGAGACCCAGTACTTC	CASSPTWDPGQETQYF
-	-	TRBV5-1	TRBJ2-7	TGCGCCAGCAGGCGAAACCGGGACTTCCCCTACGAGCAGTACTTC	CASRRNRDFPYEQYF
-	-	TRBV21-1	TRBJ2-1	TGTGCCAGCACCCCGAGGCAGGGAAACACTGAGCAGTTCTTC	CASTPRQGNTEQFF
TRBD2	-	TRBV7-9	TRBJ2-7	TGTGCCAGCAGCTTAGGGCCTAGCGGGGGGTCCTACGAGCAGTACTTC	CASSLGPSGGSYEQYF
-	-	TRBV11-2	TRBJ2-7	TGTGCCAGCAGCAACGTAGGGGAAACCTACGAGCAGTACTTC	CASSNVGETYEQYF
-	few	TRBV2	TRBJ1-1	TGTGCCAGCGGGGACGGGAACACTGAAGCTTTCTTT	CASGDGNTEAFF
TRBD2	few	TRBV19	TRBJ2-5	TGTGCCAGTAGTAAAGGGGGACTAGCGGGCCAAGAGACCCAGTACTTC	CASSKGGLAGQETQYF
-	-	TRBV28	TRBJ2-3	TGTGCCAGCAGTTCCCTTGGAGATACGCAGTATTTT	CASSSLGDTQYF
-	-	TRBV9	TRBJ1-3	TGTGCCAGCAGCGTAGAGGGGGACCGACGCTCTGGAAACACCATATATTTT	CASSVEGDRRSGNTIYF
-	-	TRBV5-6	TRBJ1-1	TGTGCCAGCAGCTCGGGGATGAACACTGAAGCTTTCTTT	CASSSGMNTEAFF
-	-	TRBV28	TRBJ1-1	TGTGCCAGCATCCCGCCGGGGGACATGAACACTGAAGCTTTCTTT	CASIPPGDMNTEAFF
-	-	TRBV21-1	TRBJ2-2	TGTGCCAGCAGCAAGGGACAGGACTTTTATCAGTCGAACACCGGGGAGCTGTTTTTT	CASSKGQDFYQSNTGELFF